This entry is about one TCR beta chain. CDR1 is MNHNY, CDR2 SVGAGI, per germline (reference sequence). V lost 0 bases, J lost 8 bases, and 8 bases lay in between. The CDR3 spans 14 residues. These data come from a study of blood T cell repertoires in COVID-19. Method: immunoSEQ multiplex PCR; TCRdb's copy keeps in-frame clones and lacks some. The sample shows roughly 110,000 clones, over 55% of them seen only once. The sequence derives from a human donor with acute or convalescent COVID-19. The donor label of this sample is uncertain. The gene calls are TRBV6-6 and TRBJ1-6; D is perhaps TRBD1 (5 bases). The sequenced sample consisted of peripheral blood. The CDR3 DNA follows: TGTGCCAGCAGTTACTCGGGGGAGGATTCACCCCTCCACTTT. Its protein is CASSYSGEDSPLHF.